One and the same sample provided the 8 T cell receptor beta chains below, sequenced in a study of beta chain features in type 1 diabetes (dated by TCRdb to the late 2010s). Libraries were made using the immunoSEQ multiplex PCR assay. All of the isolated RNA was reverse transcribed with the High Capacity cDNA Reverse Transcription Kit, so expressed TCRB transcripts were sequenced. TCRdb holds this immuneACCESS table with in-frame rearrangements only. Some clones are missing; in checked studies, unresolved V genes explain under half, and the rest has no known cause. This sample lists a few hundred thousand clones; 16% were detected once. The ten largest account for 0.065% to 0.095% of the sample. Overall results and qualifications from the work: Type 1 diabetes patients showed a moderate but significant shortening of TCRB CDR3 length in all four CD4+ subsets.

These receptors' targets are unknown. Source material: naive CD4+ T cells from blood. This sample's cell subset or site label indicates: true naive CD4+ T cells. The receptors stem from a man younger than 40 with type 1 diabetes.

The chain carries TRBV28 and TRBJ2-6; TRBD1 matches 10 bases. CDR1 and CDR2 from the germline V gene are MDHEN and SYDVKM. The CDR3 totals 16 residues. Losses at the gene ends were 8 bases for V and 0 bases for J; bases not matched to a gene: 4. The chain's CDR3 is CASRTGGNSGANVLTF. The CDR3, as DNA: TGTGCCAGCCGGACAGGGGGAAACTCTGGGGCCAACGTCCTGACTTTC.

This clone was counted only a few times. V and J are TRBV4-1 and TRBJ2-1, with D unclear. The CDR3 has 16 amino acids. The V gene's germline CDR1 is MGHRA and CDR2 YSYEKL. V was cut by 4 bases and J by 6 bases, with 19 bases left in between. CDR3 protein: CASSRSDGVWGNEQFF. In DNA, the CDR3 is TGCGCCAGCAGCCGGTCAGATGGAGTATGGGGCAATGAGCAGTTCTTC.

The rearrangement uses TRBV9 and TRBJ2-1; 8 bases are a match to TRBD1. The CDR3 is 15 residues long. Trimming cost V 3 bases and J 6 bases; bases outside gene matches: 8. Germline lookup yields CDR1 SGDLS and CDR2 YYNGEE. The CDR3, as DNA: TGTGCCAGCAGCGGGATGGGACAGGAATCCAATGAGCAGTTCTTC. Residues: CASSGMGQESNEQFF.

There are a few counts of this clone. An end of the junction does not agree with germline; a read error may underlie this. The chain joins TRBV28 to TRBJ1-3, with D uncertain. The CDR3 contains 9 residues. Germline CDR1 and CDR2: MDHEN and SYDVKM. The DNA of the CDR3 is TGTGCCAGCGGCCTAGGCGACAATTTT. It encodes CASGLGDNF.

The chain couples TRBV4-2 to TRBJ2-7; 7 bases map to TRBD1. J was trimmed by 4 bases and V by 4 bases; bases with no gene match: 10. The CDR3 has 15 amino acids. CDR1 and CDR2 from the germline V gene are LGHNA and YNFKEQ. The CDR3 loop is CASSRTGTARYEQYF. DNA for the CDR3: TGTGCCAGCAGCCGCACCGGGACAGCGAGGTACGAGCAGTACTTC.

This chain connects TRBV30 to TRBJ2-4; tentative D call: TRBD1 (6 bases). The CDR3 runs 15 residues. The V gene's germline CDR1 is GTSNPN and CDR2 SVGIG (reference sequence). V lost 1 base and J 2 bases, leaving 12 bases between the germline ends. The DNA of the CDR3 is TGTGCCTGGAGTGGAGCACAGGGATCCAAAAACATTCAGTACTTC. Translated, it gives CAWSGAQGSKNIQYF. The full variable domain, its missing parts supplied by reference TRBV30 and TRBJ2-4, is SQTIHQWPATLVQPVGSPLSLECTVEGTSNPNLYWYRQAAGRGLQLLFYSVGIGQISSEVPQNLSASRPQDRQFILSSKKLLLSDSGFYLCAWSGAQGSKNIQYFGAGTRLSVL.

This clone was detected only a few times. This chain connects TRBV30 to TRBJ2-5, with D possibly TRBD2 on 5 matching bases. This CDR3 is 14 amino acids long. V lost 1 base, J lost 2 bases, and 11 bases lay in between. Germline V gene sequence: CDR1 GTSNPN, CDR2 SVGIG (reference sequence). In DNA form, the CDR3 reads TGTGCCTGGAGTGGTTCCGGGGTTCAAGAGACCCAGTACTTC. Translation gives CAWSGSGVQETQYF.

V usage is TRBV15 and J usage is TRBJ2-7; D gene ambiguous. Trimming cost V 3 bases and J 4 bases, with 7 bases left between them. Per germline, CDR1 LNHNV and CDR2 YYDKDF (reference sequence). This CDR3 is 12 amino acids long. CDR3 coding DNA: TGTGCCACCAGCAGGGACGAGTACGAGCAGTACTTC. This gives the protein CATSRDEYEQYF.